Following are 11 T cell receptor beta chains from one sample sequenced in a study of blood T cells in healthy people across ages. Next came a second PCR, run for 7 to 11 cycles, which used a sample-barcoded 5' primer along with a J-beta primer mix. One entry per CDR3 protein, called by TCRdb with MiXCR from the 5' RACE reads. In the table there are around 700,000 distinct CDR3 sequences, around a quarter of which are singletons. The same data also went into a second study, on T cells of mothers and their children.

The sample taken for sequencing was blood. All receptors derive from a boy aged 5-17 years in good health.

J is TRBJ1-1 and V is TRBV7-2; 9 nucleotides match TRBD1. Trimming cost V 3 bases and J 5 bases; bases outside gene matches: 7. Germline V gene data show CDR1 as SGHTA and CDR2 as FQGNSA. The CDR3 covers 15 residues. CDR3 DNA: TGTGCCAGCAGCTTTGAAGGACAGGGGTTGACTGAAGCTTTCTTT. As protein: CASSFEGQGLTEAFF.

This clonotype has just a few counts. Relative to the germline gene, one junction end is altered; a read error may explain this. J is TRBJ1-2 and V is TRBV4-3; D possibly corresponds to TRBD1 (5 bases). Germline CDR1 LGHNA, CDR2 YSLEER. There are 14 residues in the CDR3. The CDR3 loop reads CASSPRPGDYGYAF. CDR3 nucleotides: TGCGCCAGCAGCCCTCGCCCGGGGGACTATGGCTACGCCTTC.

This clonotype has more than one count but fewer than ten. CDR3 in amino acids: CASSPTDEQFF. CDR3 in DNA: TGTGCCAGCAGTCCCACAGATGAGCAGTTCTTC. V gene TRBV12-3 or TRBV12-4 combines with J gene TRBJ2-5; D is uncertain. TRBJ2-1 matches the DNA end more closely, so the J call is doubtful. The CDR3 consists of 11 residues.

Regarding this clonotype: One junction end disagrees with the germline gene, perhaps due to a read error. V is TRBV7-7 and J is TRBJ2-2; 9 bases match TRBD2. CDR3 length: 16 residues. Germline V gene sequence: CDR1 SSHAT, CDR2 FNYEAQ (reference sequence). The CDR3 bases are TGTGCTAGCAGCCCCTCACGAGCGGGAGGCACCGGGGAGCTGTTTTTT. It specifies CASSPSRAGGTGELFF.

This clonotype was found a few times. This chain uses TRBV10-3 with TRBJ2-5; D perhaps matches TRBD1 (6 bases). The last part of the DNA fits TRBJ2-7 better; the J call may be wrong. The CDR3 is 15 residues long. The V gene's germline CDR1 is ENHRY and CDR2 SYGVKD. CDR3 protein: CAISEGMGASYEQYF. Written as DNA, the CDR3 is TGTGCCATCAGTGAGGGGATGGGGGCCTCCTACGAGCAGTACTTC.

The chain links TRBV7-2 to TRBJ2-5, with 9 bases fitting TRBD2. The J call may be in error: the DNA end matches TRBJ2-7 better. This CDR3 spans 15 amino acids. Looked up from germline, CDR1 is SGHTA and CDR2 is FQGNSA. The CDR3 here is CASSLLAGLTYEQYF. The CDR3 DNA is TGTGCCAGCAGCTTGCTAGCGGGACTTACCTACGAGCAGTACTTC.

The chain uses TRBV7-8 and TRBJ2-3; no reliable D call. This CDR3 is 15 amino acids long. V lost 2 bases to trimming and J lost 6 bases, with 15 bases between them. Germline CDR1 reads SGHVS; CDR2 reads FQNEAQ. CDR3 region: CASSLFVVAGDTQYF. Written as DNA, the CDR3 is TGTGCCAGCAGCTTATTCGTGGTAGCTGGGGATACGCAGTATTTT. The complete variable domain, with remaining parts taken from reference TRBV7-8 and TRBJ2-3, reads GAGVSQSPRYKVAKRGQDVALRCDPISGHVSLFWYQQALGQGPEFLTYFQNEAQLDKSGLPSDRFFAERPEGSVSTLKIQRTQQEDSAVYLCASSLFVVAGDTQYFGPGTRLTVL.

Only a few counts were recorded for this clonotype. This chain uses TRBV9 with TRBJ2-2; the D is unclear. Germline V gene sequence: CDR1 SGDLS, CDR2 YYNGEE. V was trimmed by 7 bases and J by 1 base, leaving 11 bases between them. The CDR3 runs to 14 residues. This CDR3 is CASRRTGNTGELFF. CDR3 nucleotide sequence: TGTGCCAGCCGAAGGACGGGGAACACCGGGGAGCTGTTTTTT.

This clonotype was counted between two and nine times. V is TRBV20-1 and J is TRBJ2-5; no clear D gene. CDR1 is DFQATT and CDR2 is SNEGSKA in the germline V gene (reference sequence). There are 14 residues in the CDR3. The V end lost 0 bases, the J end lost 2 bases, and 10 bases lay between the germline ends. CDR3 nucleotide sequence: TGCAGTGCTAGAGATCTGGCAGGACAAGAGACCCAGTACTTC. It codes for CSARDLAGQETQYF.

This clonotype was seen only a few times. The rearrangement joins TRBV7-9 to TRBJ1-2, with TRBD1 identical over 12 bases. J was trimmed by 7 bases and V by 5 bases; bases with no gene match: 14. The CDR3 runs to 17 residues. The germline gives CDR1 SEHNR, CDR2 FQNEAQ (reference sequence). The CDR3 DNA reads as TGTGCCAGCAGCGGAAGAACCTCGGGACAGGGGGCTGGTGGCTACACCTTC. Its protein is CASSGRTSGQGAGGYTF.

The CDR3 is CAISSGNGYNEQFF. For the CDR3, the DNA is TGTGCCATCAGTTCAGGGAATGGGTACAATGAGCAGTTCTTC. The J gene is TRBJ2-5, the V gene TRBV10-3; possible D gene TRBD1, 5 bases. The J call may not be correct, given that the DNA end is closer to TRBJ2-1. This CDR3 is 14 amino acids long. Germline V lookup: CDR1 ENHRY, CDR2 SYGVKD.